This TCR beta chain was recorded in a study of cytomegalovirus exposure and HLA in healthy donors. The study's findings and limits: The investigators catalogued 160 or so TCR beta chains as cytomegalovirus-associated. It has been reported that TCR beta sequences accurately predicted the HLA-A and HLA-B alleles of most subjects.

With respect to this clone: What it binds is unknown.

Use of 60 Vbeta and 13 Jbeta primers characterized the PCR. TCRdb's table, derived via immunoSEQ multiplex PCR, lists solely in-frame clones and lacks some. This sample has approximately 150,000 clones; 75% occur once, and the top ten carry around 2.4%. The source is a female donor in good health and CMV-seronegative. The sample comprised PBMCs.

DNA of the CDR3: TGTGCCAGCAGCGAACAGAGAATCGAAGGCTACACCTTC. Residues: CASSEQRIEGYTF. This chain joins TRBV5-8 and TRBJ1-2; D unresolved. There are 13 residues in the CDR3. Looked up from germline, CDR1 is SGHTS and CDR2 is YDEGEE. The germline V and J ends were trimmed by 4 bases and 8 bases, with 15 bases remaining between them. The variable domain in full, completed from reference TRBV5-8 and TRBJ1-2, reads EAGVTQSPTHLIKTRGQQATLRCSPISGHTSVYWYQQALGLGLQFLLWYDEGEERNRGNFPPRFSGRQFPNYSSELNVNALELEDSALYLCASSEQRIEGYTFGSGTRLTVV.